This record covers a single TCR beta chain. What it binds is not known. This entry belongs to a study of prognosis after radiotherapy for stage I lung cancer. Turning to the study itself: Histologically, the tumors comprised squamous cell carcinoma in seven patients and adenocarcinoma in around twelve. SBRT radiotherapy used 3 to 5 fractions and a biologically effective dose of at least 100 Gy. Study-level findings and limits: The authors reported that TRBV and TRBJ gene usage differed between patients with and without metastases.

The CDR3 totals 13 residues. V was clipped by 6 bases and J by 3 bases; unmatched bases: 3. The V gene's germline CDR1 is MNHNS and CDR2 SASEGT. Starting from genomic DNA, TCR beta CDR3 was amplified through two-round multiplex PCR. Primers targeting each individual TRBV and TRBJ gene were applied in first-round PCR. TCRdb redid the calling of the multiplex PCR reads with MiXCR, one entry per CDR3 protein. This repertoire shows some 20,000 distinct CDR3 sequences, roughly 39% found once; its top ten account for just over 55%. The chain recombines TRBV6-1 with TRBJ1-1, with TRBD1 identical over 8 bases. The input for sequencing was PBMCs, taken before or after stereotactic body radiation therapy (not recorded which). The sequence derives from a donor over 45 with non-small cell lung cancer. Here the CDR3 reads CASREDRDTEAFF. CDR3 coding DNA: TGTGCCAGCAGAGAGGACAGGGACACTGAAGCTTTCTTT.